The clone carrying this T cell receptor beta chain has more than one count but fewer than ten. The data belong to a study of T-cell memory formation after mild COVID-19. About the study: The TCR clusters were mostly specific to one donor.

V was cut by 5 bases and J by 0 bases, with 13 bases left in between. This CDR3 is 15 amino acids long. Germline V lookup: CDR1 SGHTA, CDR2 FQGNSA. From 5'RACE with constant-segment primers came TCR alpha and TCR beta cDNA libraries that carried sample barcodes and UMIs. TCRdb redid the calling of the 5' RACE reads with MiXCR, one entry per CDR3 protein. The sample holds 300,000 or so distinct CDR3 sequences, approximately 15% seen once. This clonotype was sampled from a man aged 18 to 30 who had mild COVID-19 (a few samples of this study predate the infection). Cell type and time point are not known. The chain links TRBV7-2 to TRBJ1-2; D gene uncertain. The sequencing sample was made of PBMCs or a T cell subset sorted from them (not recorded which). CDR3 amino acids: CASSISGGTNYGYTF. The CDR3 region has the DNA TGTGCCAGCAGCATCTCGGGCGGAACTAACTATGGCTACACCTTC.